This T cell receptor (beta chain) derives from a study of cytomegalovirus exposure and HLA in healthy donors (TCRdb year 2017). About the full investigation: An earlier analysis of about 560 of the donors reported roughly 300 Gb of sequence data and roughly 120 million unique TCR beta sequences obtained from 150 million to 200 million T cells. An early release that covered about 600 HLA-typed donors contained 300 to 350 gigabases of sequencing data and roughly 84 million unique TCR sequences. Among the roughly 400 genotyped donors, approximately 77% belonged to the genetic ancestry cluster associated with self-reported Caucasian donors. The aim of the study was to test whether cataloging public T cell receptors could identify signatures of past pathogen exposure. The study used immunosequencing to profile the T cell repertoires of more than 650 subjects and linked those repertoires to cytomegalovirus serostatus. Besides the first cohort of 550 to 750 subjects, a separate validation cohort made up of 120 or so different subjects was used. To predict cytomegalovirus infection status, the study combined high-throughput TCR immunosequencing, statistical association of individual TCRs with disease status, and machine learning. In a later analysis, previously published TCR beta repertoires from 600 to 850 donors were re-analyzed and high-resolution HLA genotyping was added so that TCR occurrence patterns could be studied. The later analysis used no new phenotypic data to find candidate immune exposures, relying instead on TCR beta sequences and their occurrence across donors. In an earlier analysis of 500 to 650 of the donors, high-throughput TCR beta sequencing was used to judge whether each TCR beta V gene segment behaved as functional or pseudogenic. Donor age, sex, ethnicity and CMV serostatus were compiled alongside the repertoire data. In a later genetic analysis, genome-wide SNP genotypes for about 65% of the roughly 670 donors were used, and that subset was treated as a discovery cohort. Every discovery cohort repertoire had been produced on one sequencing platform. Class I and class II HLA loci were covered by the typing at four-digit resolution. Typing coverage varied by locus: about 629-630 donors for A, B, C, DRB1 and DQB1; about 520 for DQA1; about 600 for DPA1; 450 to 480 for DPB1. Roughly five DR-DQ haplotypes were handled as single units for association and clustering, since linkage in the cohort was strong. Across 300 to 400 genotyped donors of the cohort, an average of approximately 220,000 unique TCR beta nucleotide sequences per donor were sequenced, and 15% to 20% of those sequences were non-productive. Study-wide conclusions, independent of this receptor: Because some donors lacked HLA typing at each locus, the association tests relied only on the typed subset. It was suggested by the authors that the approach could potentially be generalized to other disease states and immunological phenotypes. For the cohort, immune exposure information was limited to CMV serostatus. Specific HLA alleles were associated with 15,000 to 20,000 TCR beta sequences at a false discovery rate of 0.05 in a later analysis. Broadly in line with IMGT annotations, most TCR beta V segments showed up in productive rearrangements about 90% or about 30% of the time in an earlier analysis of several hundred of the donors. According to a later genetic analysis, donors in an Asian-associated ancestry cluster had fewer N-insertions in productive TCRs than the roughly 700-donor mean. A further reported finding was that TCR beta sequences accurately predicted the HLA-A and HLA-B alleles for most subjects in the first cohort. Most TCR sequences were observed very rarely across donors, whereas some public TCRs were present in many individuals. In a later analysis, several top co-occurrence clusters were reported to appear linked to parvovirus B19, influenza, CMV and Epstein-Barr virus. According to a later analysis, most CMV-associated TCR beta chains appeared to be HLA-restricted, and the HLA associations seemed to be driven largely by CMV exposure. A few of the identified cytomegalovirus-associated TCR beta chains were confirmed in vitro to be specific for cytomegalovirus antigens. In a later analysis, the rate of TCR association differed among HLA loci, with DRB1 alleles having the most associated TCRs and HLA-C alleles having the fewest. Cytomegalovirus status was reported to be diagnosed by the classifier with high specificity and sensitivity in both the original and validation cohorts. The study listed approximately 150 TCR beta chains as associated with cytomegalovirus. An association between a missense DCLRE1C variant and V-gene and J-gene trimming of TCR beta chains was found in a later genetic analysis and replicated in an independent cohort. Linkage disequilibrium might explain the correlated functional status among segregating V segments, but an unknown experimental factor could not be ruled out. A cluster of highly shared sequence variants was judged likely to be a technical artifact of the sequencing pipeline. In a later analysis, HLA-associated TCR beta chains were found to be more clonally expanded and to have lower generation probabilities than equally common non-associated chains. The cohort was sequenced for TCR beta chains only, and without alpha or paired-chain data the features that could be detected were limited. Roughly uniform sequencing depth across donors was assumed in presence/absence analyses, although this assumption may not hold. Some IMGT-functional V segments, including TRBV6-2 and TRBV6-3, could not be distinguished by the 87-base-pair reads and were therefore excluded. Because counts were too low, under 20 rarely observed V segments, including chromosome 9 orphons, were left out of the earlier analysis of several hundred of the donors. Assigning TCR associations to individual alleles was difficult when HLA alleles, especially DR and DQ, strongly co-occurred.

Inclusive of the bounding cysteine and phenylalanine, the CDR3 is 14 residues long. Only the CDR3 region is kept as DNA, spanning 42 bases read in frame from base 1. The germline V gene encodes CDR1 SEHNR and CDR2 FQNEAQ (reference sequence). V is shortened by 3 bases, J by 1 base, and the region joining them spans 7 bases. In total, roughly 670 healthy bone marrow donors made up the cohort. At the time of sampling, all cohort members were nominally healthy, though unrecorded immune exposures were likely present. The donor was CMV seropositive and belonged to the group of around 300 seropositive cohort members. A peripheral blood sample was provided by each donor, and peripheral blood mononuclear cells were used for TCR beta sequencing. Genomic DNA extraction from the blood cell samples was performed with the Qiagen DNeasy Blood Extraction Kit. In this sample, this clone turned up a few times. Its antigen is unknown. Per-nucleotide qualities are absent, and no much larger clonotype sits a single base away.

The method behind the library was the immunoSEQ multiplex PCR assay. The multiplex PCR relied on a mix of 60 forward primers for TCR Vbeta segments and 13 reverse primers for TCR Jbeta segments. Amplification of the CDR3 region of rearranged TCR beta genes was performed with a multiplex PCR assay on genomic DNA. The Illumina HiSeq System was used to sequence the amplified TCR beta libraries as 87-base-pair reads. On the authors' methods: A later analysis tallied 75 million to 85 million unique TCR beta chains across the 666 repertoires, and approximately 9.9 million of those chains were shared by two or more donors. Raw reads were error-corrected and collapsed into unique sequences with a nearest-neighbor algorithm that merged closely related sequences to remove PCR and sequencing errors. V, D and J gene segments were assigned by aligning CDR3 sequences to IMGT reference sequences. For a sequence to be retained, a match of at least six nucleotides to both a V gene segment and a J gene segment was required. Rearrangements were called productive when the CDR3 lacked stop codons and stayed in frame with V and J; all others were non-productive. Following IMGT convention, CDR3 was defined as the stretch from the second conserved V-encoded cysteine up to the conserved J-encoded phenylalanine. The earlier analysis of fewer than 750 of the donors excluded sequences that lacked an unambiguous match to a single V gene segment. An earlier analysis of 450 to 650 of the donors called V segments functional above 56.7% productive rearrangements and segregating when the between-donor standard deviation exceeded 5%. A statistical classification framework was built for diagnosing cytomegalovirus status from the catalog of TCR beta chain sequences. In a later analysis, V and J genes were assigned by comparing TCR nucleotide sequences against IMGT/GENE-DB human TR gene sequences. A later analysis assigned CDR3 sequences and most-parsimonious VDJ recombination scenarios with the TCRdist pipeline. In a later analysis, each TCR beta chain was defined by its CDR3 amino acid sequence together with its V-gene family, and reads lacking a unique V-gene family were excluded. A later analysis removed 550 to 700 highly shared, low-generation-probability nucleotide sequences to deal with suspected cross-contamination and a sequencing artifact. In a later analysis, a clonal expansion index was calculated for each public chain from normalized within-repertoire ranks of inferred template counts. In a later analysis, generation probabilities were computed with a VDJ recombination model fitted to out-of-frame rearrangements, and the resulting probabilities were checked against IGoR. Hypergeometric tests were used in a later analysis to score TCR-TCR, TCR-HLA and TCR-CMV co-occurrence, with a repertoire-size bias correction applied to the TCR pairs. A later analysis estimated false discovery rates by permuting HLA or CMV assignments 20 times. In a later analysis, co-occurring TCRs were grouped using DBSCAN, with TCRdist sequence similarity added in when clustering inside HLA-allele-positive subsets. Repertoires with fewer than 30,000 or more than 120,000 public chains, plus five repertoires with anomalous nucleotide sharing, were excluded from co-occurrence clustering. This immuneACCESS table, as held by TCRdb, lists in-frame sequences with V and J called but not all clones. Of the missing ones, under half trace to an unresolved V gene in checked studies; the others have no known cause. The V and J calls and clone size are taken from that table; D and trimming were inferred from the DNA. The sample table holds about 120,000 clones, of which around two thirds were seen once. The top ten clonotypes cover roughly 10% of the sample.

Material for sequencing was PBMCs. The chain employs TRBV7-9 and TRBJ1-5; there is no confident call for the D gene. This receptor was obtained from a woman aged 40 to 50 in good health and CMV-seropositive. The bases are TGTGCCAGCAGCTTGGCCGGGAGCAATCAGCCCCAGCATTTT. The translation is CASSLAGSNQPQHF.